A single sample gave rise to the 10 T cell receptor beta chains below, sequenced in a study of blood T cell repertoires in COVID-19 (dated by TCRdb to the early 2020s). Libraries were prepared through the immunoSEQ multiplex PCR assay. Drawn from immuneACCESS, this table holds only the in-frame rearrangements with V and J called that TCRdb kept. Clones are partly lost; checked studies trace under half to an unresolved V gene and leave the rest unexplained. This sample gives about 120,000 clones in total; roughly 80% of them show up just once. Around 5.9% of the sample is taken by the ten largest. What was sequenced was peripheral blood. Every receptor here comes from a man between 70 and 80 years old with acute or convalescent COVID-19.

This clone was detected only a few times. This rearrangement joins TRBV4-1 to TRBJ2-1, with D maybe TRBD2 (5 bases). The V gene's germline CDR1 is MGHRA and CDR2 YSYEKL. The CDR3 sequence is 12 residues long. Trimming shortened V by 4 bases and J by 7 bases, and 8 bases separated the two germline ends. As DNA, the CDR3 is TGCGCCAGCAGCCGGACGGGAAATGAGCAGTTCTTC. Translating gives CASSRTGNEQFF.

The table lists this clone with a few counts. This sequence joins TRBV19 and TRBJ1-3; a weak D match, TRBD1 (5 bases). This CDR3 spans 14 amino acids. The V gene lost 11 bases and the J gene lost 0 bases, with 14 bases spanning the gap. Germline V CDR1 and CDR2: LNHDA, SQIVND (reference sequence). The CDR3 bases are TGTGCCGCACGACAGATGAGCTCTGGAAACACCATATATTTT. It encodes CAARQMSSGNTIYF.

The rearrangement uses TRBV7-8 and TRBJ2-7; D is uncertain. Germline loops: CDR1 SGHVS, CDR2 FQNEAQ. V lost 3 bases and J lost 4, with 7 bases in between. The CDR3 loop spans 12 amino acids. CDR3 sequence: CASSFSRYEQYF. DNA of the CDR3: TGTGCCAGCAGCTTTTCGAGGTACGAGCAGTACTTC.

The chain links TRBV7-3 to TRBJ1-1; TRBD1 might be the D (6 bases). In germline, CDR1 is SGHTA, CDR2 FQGTGA. V lost 2 bases, J lost 4 bases, and 11 bases lay in between. This CDR3 has 14 residues. The CDR3 region is CASSLQGSGTEAFF. The CDR3 nucleotides are TGTGCCAGCAGCTTACAGGGGTCTGGCACTGAAGCTTTCTTT.

This clone was seen a handful of times. The rearrangement uses TRBV5-1 and TRBJ1-1; 8 bases align to TRBD1. CDR1 is SGHRS and CDR2 is YFSETQ in the germline V gene. This CDR3 has 15 amino acids. The V and J ends lost 1 base and 5 bases, in that order; junction bases with no gene match: 7. The CDR3 DNA reads as TGCGCCAGCAGCTTGTTGGGGACAGGATTGACTGAAGCTTTCTTT. Translation: CASSLLGTGLTEAFF.

This clone was found a few times. This chain links TRBV19 with TRBJ1-2, with a tentative D call TRBD1 (5 bases). From germline, CDR1 is LNHDA and CDR2 SQIVND (reference sequence). V was cut by 10 bases and J by 0 bases, with 24 bases left in between. The CDR3 is made up of 17 amino acids. The CDR3 loop reads CAIGGDGSSPSNYGYTF. DNA of the CDR3: TGTGCCATTGGGGGGGATGGCAGCTCACCCTCTAACTATGGCTACACCTTC.

This chain joins TRBV6-5 and TRBJ1-5; D not certain. The CDR3 spans 15 residues. The germline V and J ends were trimmed by 6 bases and 6 bases, with 18 bases remaining between them. The germline CDR1 and CDR2 sequences are MNHEY and SVGAGI. The CDR3 loop is CASRYTRGSSQPQHF. The CDR3 nucleotides read TGTGCCAGCAGGTACACCCGGGGATCTTCTCAGCCCCAGCATTTT.

The count of this clone is one. The chain joins TRBV28 to TRBJ2-7; the D is unclear. The V end lost 2 bases, the J end lost 2 bases, and 10 bases lay between the germline ends. Per the germline V gene, CDR1 is MDHEN and CDR2 is SYDVKM. The CDR3 totals 14 residues. CDR3 residues: CASSLITMPYEQYF. The CDR3 DNA sequence: TGTGCCAGCAGTTTAATAACAATGCCCTACGAGCAGTACTTC.

J is TRBJ2-1 and V is TRBV11-2, with D unresolved. CDR3 length: 16 residues. Trimming left V 1 base short and J 0 bases short, with 10 bases between. Germline V gene lookup returns CDR1 SGHAT and CDR2 FQNNGV. CDR3 amino acids: CASSLVGRSSYNEQFF. As DNA, the CDR3 is TGTGCCAGCAGCTTAGTTGGCAGAAGCTCCTACAATGAGCAGTTCTTC.

This sequence joins TRBV6-5 and TRBJ2-5; D is perhaps TRBD1 (6 bases). In germline, CDR1 is MNHEY, CDR2 SVGAGI. Trimming removed 7 bases at V and 0 bases at J, with 9 bases between. The CDR3 is made up of 13 amino acids. This CDR3 is CASNGQNQETQYF. The CDR3, as DNA: TGTGCCAGCAACGGACAGAACCAAGAGACCCAGTACTTC.